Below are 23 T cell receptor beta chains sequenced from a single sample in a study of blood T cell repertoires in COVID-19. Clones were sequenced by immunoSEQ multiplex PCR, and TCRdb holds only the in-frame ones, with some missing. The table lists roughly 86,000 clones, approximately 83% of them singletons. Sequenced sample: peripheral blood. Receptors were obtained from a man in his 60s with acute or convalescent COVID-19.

The CDR3 protein is CASRAGTEQYF. Here the CDR3 DNA reads TGTGCCAGCAGGGCAGGCACCGAGCAGTACTTC. The rearrangement links TRBV6-5 to TRBJ2-7; D is unresolved. Per the germline V gene, CDR1 is MNHEY and CDR2 is SVGAGI. This CDR3 contains 11 residues. V was clipped by 6 bases and J by 6 bases, with 9 bases between them.

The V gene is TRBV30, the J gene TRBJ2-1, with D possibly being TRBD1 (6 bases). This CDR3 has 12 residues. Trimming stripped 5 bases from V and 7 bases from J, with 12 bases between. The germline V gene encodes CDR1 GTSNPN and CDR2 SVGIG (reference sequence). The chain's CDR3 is CAWGPQGNEQFF. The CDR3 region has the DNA TGTGCCTGGGGTCCACAGGGAAATGAGCAGTTCTTC.

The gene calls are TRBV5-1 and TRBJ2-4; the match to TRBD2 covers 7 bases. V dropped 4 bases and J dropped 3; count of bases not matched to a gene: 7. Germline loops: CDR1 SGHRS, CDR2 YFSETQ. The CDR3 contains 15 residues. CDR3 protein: CASSQGGDGKNIQYF. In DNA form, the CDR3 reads TGCGCCAGCAGCCAGGGAGGGGATGGCAAAAACATTCAGTACTTC.

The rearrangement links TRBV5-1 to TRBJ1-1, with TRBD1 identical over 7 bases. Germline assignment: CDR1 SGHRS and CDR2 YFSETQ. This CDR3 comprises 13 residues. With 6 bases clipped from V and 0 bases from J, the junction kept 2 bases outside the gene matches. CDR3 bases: TGCGCCAGCATGACAGGGATGAACACTGAAGCTTTCTTT. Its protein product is CASMTGMNTEAFF.

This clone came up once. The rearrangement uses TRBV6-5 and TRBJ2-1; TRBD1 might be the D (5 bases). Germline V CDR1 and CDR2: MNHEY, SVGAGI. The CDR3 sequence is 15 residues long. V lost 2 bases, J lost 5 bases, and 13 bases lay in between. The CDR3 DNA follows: TGTGCCAGCAGTTACGGGGCAGTTTCGGACAATGAGCAGTTCTTC. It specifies CASSYGAVSDNEQFF.

The CDR3 region is CSAGTGAMDEQFF. The CDR3 DNA sequence: TGCAGCGCTGGGACAGGGGCCATGGATGAGCAGTTCTTC. The rearrangement links TRBV29-1 to TRBJ2-1; 10 bases line up with TRBD1. Germline CDR1 SQVTM, CDR2 ANQGSEA. The CDR3 spans 13 residues. J was trimmed by 8 bases and V by 7 bases; bases with no gene match: 8.

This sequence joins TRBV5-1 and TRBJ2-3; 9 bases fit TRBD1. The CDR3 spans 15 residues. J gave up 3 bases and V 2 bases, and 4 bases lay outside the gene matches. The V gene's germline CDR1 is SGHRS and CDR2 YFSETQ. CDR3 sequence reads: CASSFGTGNTDTQYF. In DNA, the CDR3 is TGCGCCAGCAGCTTTGGGACAGGGAATACAGATACGCAGTATTTT.

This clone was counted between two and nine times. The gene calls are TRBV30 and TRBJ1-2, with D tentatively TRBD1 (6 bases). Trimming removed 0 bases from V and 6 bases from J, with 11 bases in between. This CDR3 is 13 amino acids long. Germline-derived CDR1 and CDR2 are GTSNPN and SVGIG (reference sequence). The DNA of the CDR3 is TGTGCCTGGAGTGTACCAGGGGCGGATGGCTACACCTTC. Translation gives CAWSVPGADGYTF.

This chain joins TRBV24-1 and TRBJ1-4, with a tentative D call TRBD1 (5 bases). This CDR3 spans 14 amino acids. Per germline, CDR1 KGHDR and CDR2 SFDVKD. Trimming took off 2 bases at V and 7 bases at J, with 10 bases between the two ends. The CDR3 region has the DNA TGTGCCACCAGTGATTCCAGGGAGGGTGAAAAACTGTTTTTT. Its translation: CATSDSREGEKLFF.

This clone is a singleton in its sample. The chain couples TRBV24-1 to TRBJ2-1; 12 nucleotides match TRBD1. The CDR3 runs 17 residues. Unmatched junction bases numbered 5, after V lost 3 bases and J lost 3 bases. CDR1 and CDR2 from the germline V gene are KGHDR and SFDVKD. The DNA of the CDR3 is TGTGCCACCAGTGATCCCGGGACAGGGGGCATCTACAATGAGCAGTTCTTC. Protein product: CATSDPGTGGIYNEQFF.

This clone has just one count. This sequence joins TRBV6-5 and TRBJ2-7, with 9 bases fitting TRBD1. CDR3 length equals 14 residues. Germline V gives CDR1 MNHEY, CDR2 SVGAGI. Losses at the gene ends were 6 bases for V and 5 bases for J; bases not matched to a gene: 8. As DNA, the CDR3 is TGTGCCAGCAGGCCCGGGACAGGGTCACACGAGCAGTACTTC. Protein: CASRPGTGSHEQYF.

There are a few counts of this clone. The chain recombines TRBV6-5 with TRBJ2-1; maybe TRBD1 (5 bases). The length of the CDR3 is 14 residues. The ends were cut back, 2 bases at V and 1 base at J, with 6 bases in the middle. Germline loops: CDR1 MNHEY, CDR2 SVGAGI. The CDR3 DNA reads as TGTGCCAGCAGTTACCAGGGATCCTACAATGAGCAGTTCTTC. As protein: CASSYQGSYNEQFF.

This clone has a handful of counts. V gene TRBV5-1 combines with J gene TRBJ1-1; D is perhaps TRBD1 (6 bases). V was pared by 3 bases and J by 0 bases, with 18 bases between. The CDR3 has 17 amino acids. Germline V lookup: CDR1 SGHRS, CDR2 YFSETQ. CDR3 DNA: TGCGCCAGCAGCTGGACGACAGGCCCAACAATGAACACTGAAGCTTTCTTT. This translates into CASSWTTGPTMNTEAFF. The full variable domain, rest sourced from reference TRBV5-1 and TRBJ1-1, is KAGVTQTPRYLIKTRGQQVTLSCSPISGHRSVSWYQQTPGQGLQFLFEYFSETQRNKGNFPGRFSGRQFSNSRSEMNVSTLELGDSALYLCASSWTTGPTMNTEAFFGQGTRLTVV.

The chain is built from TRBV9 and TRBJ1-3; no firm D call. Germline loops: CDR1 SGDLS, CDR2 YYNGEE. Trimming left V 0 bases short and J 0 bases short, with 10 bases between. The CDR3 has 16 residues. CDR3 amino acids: CASSVETSLSGNTIYF. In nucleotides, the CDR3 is TGTGCCAGCAGCGTAGAAACTTCCCTCTCTGGAAACACCATATATTTT.

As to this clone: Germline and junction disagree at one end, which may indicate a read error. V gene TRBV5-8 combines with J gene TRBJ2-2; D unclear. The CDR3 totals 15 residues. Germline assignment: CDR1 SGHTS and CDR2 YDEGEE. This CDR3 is CASSSNWATPGELFF. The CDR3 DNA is TGTGCCAGCAGCTCCAACTGGGCTACCCCCGGAGAGCTGTTTTTT.

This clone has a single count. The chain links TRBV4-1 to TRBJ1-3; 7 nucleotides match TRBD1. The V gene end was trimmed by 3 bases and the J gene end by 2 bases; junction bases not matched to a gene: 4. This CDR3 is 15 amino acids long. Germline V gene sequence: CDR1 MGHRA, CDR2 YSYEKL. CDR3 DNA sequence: TGCGCCAGCAGCCAGGCCGGGACAGCTGGAAACACCATATATTTT. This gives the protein CASSQAGTAGNTIYF.

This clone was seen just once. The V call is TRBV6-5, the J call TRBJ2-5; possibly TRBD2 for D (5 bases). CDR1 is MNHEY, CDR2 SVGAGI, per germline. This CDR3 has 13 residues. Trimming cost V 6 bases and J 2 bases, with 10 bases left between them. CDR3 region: CASRVLGQETQYF. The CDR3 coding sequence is TGTGCCAGCAGGGTACTAGGTCAAGAGACCCAGTACTTC.

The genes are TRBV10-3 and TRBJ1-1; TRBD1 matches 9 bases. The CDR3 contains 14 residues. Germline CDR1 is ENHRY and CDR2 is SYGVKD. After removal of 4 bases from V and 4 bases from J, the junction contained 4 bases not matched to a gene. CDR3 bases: TGTGCCATCAGTGGCACAGGGGGCCGCACTGAAGCTTTCTTT. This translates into CAISGTGGRTEAFF.

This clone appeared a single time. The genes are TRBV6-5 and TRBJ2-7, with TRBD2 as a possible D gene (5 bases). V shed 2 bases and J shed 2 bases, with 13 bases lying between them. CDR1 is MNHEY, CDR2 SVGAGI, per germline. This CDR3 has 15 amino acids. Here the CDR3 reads CASSYKLGLTYEQYF. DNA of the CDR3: TGTGCCAGCAGTTACAAACTTGGACTTACCTACGAGCAGTACTTC.

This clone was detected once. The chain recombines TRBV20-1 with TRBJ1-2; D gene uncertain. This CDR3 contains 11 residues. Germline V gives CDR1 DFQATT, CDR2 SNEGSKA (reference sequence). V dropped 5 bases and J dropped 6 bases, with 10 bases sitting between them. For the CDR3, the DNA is TGCAGTGCTTCCAGACGGGATGGCTACACCTTC. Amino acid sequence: CSASRRDGYTF.

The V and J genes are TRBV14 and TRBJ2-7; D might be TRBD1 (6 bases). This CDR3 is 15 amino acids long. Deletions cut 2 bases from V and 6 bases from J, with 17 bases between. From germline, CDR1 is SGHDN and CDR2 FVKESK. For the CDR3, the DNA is TGTGCCAGCAGCCAATCCCAGGGGTTTCTGAGCGAGCAGTACTTC. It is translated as CASSQSQGFLSEQYF.

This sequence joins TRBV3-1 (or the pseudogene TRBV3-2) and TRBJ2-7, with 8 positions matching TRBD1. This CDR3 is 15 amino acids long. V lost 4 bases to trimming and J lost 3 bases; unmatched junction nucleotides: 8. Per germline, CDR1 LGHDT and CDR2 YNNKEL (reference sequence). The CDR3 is CASSPQGAKSYEQYF. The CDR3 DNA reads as TGTGCCAGCAGCCCCCAGGGGGCGAAGAGCTACGAGCAGTACTTC.

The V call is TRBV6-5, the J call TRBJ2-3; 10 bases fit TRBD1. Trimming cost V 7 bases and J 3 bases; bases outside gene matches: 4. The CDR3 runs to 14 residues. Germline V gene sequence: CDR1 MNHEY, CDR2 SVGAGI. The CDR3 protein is CASTGTGETDTQYF. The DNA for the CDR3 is TGTGCCAGCACCGGGACAGGGGAAACAGATACGCAGTATTTT.